What follows are 10 T cell receptor beta chains derived from one specimen sequenced in a study of beta chain features in type 1 diabetes. The study reverse transcribed the entire isolated RNA, so it sequenced expressed TCRB transcripts. Generated by immunoSEQ multiplex PCR, the TCRdb table keeps only in-frame clones and is missing some. The table records about 260,000 clones, about 70% of them present only once. The sequenced sample consisted of naive CD4+ T cells from blood. The receptors were sampled from a man younger than 40 in good health.

Notes on this clone: One end of the junction is discordant with germline, which a read error may explain. The chain links TRBV30 to TRBJ1-3; the D is unclear. Germline V CDR1 and CDR2: GTSNPN, SVGIG (reference sequence). CDR3 length equals 14 residues. Written as DNA, the CDR3 is TGTGCCTGGAGTGTGTCCCCCACGCCGGGAACTCCAACCTTT. It is translated as CAWSVSPTPGTPTF. Full variable domain (outside the CDR3, taken from reference TRBV30 and TRBJ1-3): SQTIHQWPATLVQPVGSPLSLECTVEGTSNPNLYWYRQAAGRGLQLLFYSVGIGQISSEVPQNLSASRPQDRQFILSSKKLLLSDSGFYLCAWSVSPTPGTPTFGEGSWLTVV.

This clone was found a few times. V gene TRBV28 combines with J gene TRBJ2-5, with D possibly being TRBD2 (6 bases). Germline CDR1 is MDHEN and CDR2 is SYDVKM. Trimming left V 7 bases short and J 4 bases short, with 13 bases between. The CDR3 has 13 amino acids. The CDR3 here is CASTPGGGETQYF. In DNA form, the CDR3 reads TGTGCCAGCACCCCCGGGGGTGGAGAGACCCAGTACTTC.

This clone has only one observation. This chain connects TRBV18 to TRBJ2-7, with 13 bases aligning to TRBD2. Germline V gene sequence: CDR1 KGHSH, CDR2 LQKENI. J was trimmed by 2 bases and V by 6 bases; bases with no gene match: 1. The CDR3 extends over 14 amino acids. The CDR3 DNA reads TGTGCCAGCTCGGGACTAGCGGGAACCTACGAGCAGTACTTC. Its translation: CASSGLAGTYEQYF.

The V gene is TRBV11-2, the J gene TRBJ2-2; tentative D call: TRBD2 (5 bases). V lost 6 bases, J lost 2 bases, and 10 bases lay in between. Germline V CDR1 and CDR2: SGHAT, FQNNGV. CDR3 length equals 14 residues. In nucleotides, the CDR3 is TGTGCCAGCAGGCCTGGAGGTAACACCGGGGAGCTGTTTTTT. Its translation is CASRPGGNTGELFF. Supplemented by reference TRBV11-2 and TRBJ2-2, the full variable domain reads EAGVAQSPRYKIIEKRQSVAFWCNPISGHATLYWYQQILGQGPKLLIQFQNNGVVDDSQLPKDRFSAERLKGVDSTLKIQPAKLEDSAVYLCASRPGGNTGELFFGEGSRLTVL.

V usage is TRBV20-1 and J usage is TRBJ2-7; 8 bases align to TRBD2. CDR3 length: 11 amino acids. The germline V gene has CDR1 DFQATT and CDR2 SNEGSKA (reference sequence). V shed 6 bases, J shed 4 bases, and the junction held 2 bases outside the gene matches. CDR3: CSAREDYEQYF. The CDR3 DNA is TGCAGTGCGCGGGAGGATTACGAGCAGTACTTC.

The DNA of the CDR3 is TGCAGCATTCCGGGGGCCTACACTGAAGCTTTCTTT. Amino acid sequence: CSIPGAYTEAFF. The chain combines TRBV29-1 with TRBJ1-1; D may be TRBD1 (6 bases). V lost 8 bases and J lost 3, with 13 bases in between. This CDR3 has 12 residues. Germline V gives CDR1 SQVTM, CDR2 ANQGSEA. Supplemented by reference TRBV29-1 and TRBJ1-1, the full variable domain reads SAVISQKPSRDICQRGTSLTIQCQVDSQVTMMFWYRQQPGQSLTLIATANQGSEATYESGFVIDKFPISRPNLTFSTLTVSNMSPEDSSIYLCSIPGAYTEAFFGQGTRLTVV.

V gene TRBV15 combines with J gene TRBJ2-7; D possibly uses TRBD1 or TRBD2 (5 bases each). Trimming stripped 0 bases from V and 7 bases from J, with 16 bases between. The CDR3 is 15 amino acids. Germline values: CDR1 LNHNV, CDR2 YYDKDF (reference sequence). The CDR3 bases are TGTGCCACCAGCAGAGAGGTAGGGGCTACGGGGGAGCAGTACTTC. Amino acid sequence: CATSREVGATGEQYF.

The chain links TRBV6-6 to TRBJ1-4; D remains ambiguous. V was shortened by 5 bases and J by 6 bases, with 10 bases between the two germline ends. Germline V gene sequence: CDR1 MNHNY, CDR2 SVGAGI (reference sequence). The CDR3 loop spans 13 amino acids. This CDR3 is CASSPSIYEKLFF. The CDR3 DNA reads as TGTGCCAGCAGTCCCTCTATCTATGAAAAACTGTTTTTT.

This clone appeared a few times. The rearrangement links TRBV25-1 to TRBJ2-1; D is uncertain. CDR1 is MGHDK, CDR2 SYGVNS, per germline. The germline V and J ends were trimmed by 1 base and 4 bases, with 5 bases remaining between them. The CDR3 has 13 residues. The CDR3 region has the DNA TGTGCCAGCAGTGAATTGCCATACAATGAGCAGTTCTTC. Its protein is CASSELPYNEQFF.

The J gene is TRBJ1-2, the V gene TRBV30; 8 bases align to TRBD1. The V and J ends lost 4 bases and 5 bases, in that order; junction bases with no gene match: 6. CDR3 length: 13 amino acids. Germline loops: CDR1 GTSNPN, CDR2 SVGIG (reference sequence). The CDR3 DNA sequence: TGTGCCTGGACCGATGACAGGGGATATGGCTACACCTTC. Its protein product is CAWTDDRGYGYTF.